These 8 T cell receptor beta chains came from one sample sequenced in a study of shared clonotypes between healthy human individuals. Data came from immunoSEQ multiplex PCR; TCRdb stores just in-frame clones and leaves some out. The sample records roughly 2.5 million clones, around 90% being singletons. The sample comprised naive CD4+ T cells sorted from blood. The subset is: CD45RA+ positively selected. Receptor source: a man younger than 35 in good health.

CDR3 in DNA: TGTGCCAGTAGTGGCTCTCAGAGCAATCAGCCCCAGCATTTT. Translated, it gives CASSGSQSNQPQHF. The gene calls are TRBV19 and TRBJ1-5; D gene unclear. Trimming shortened V by 5 bases and J by 1 base, and 9 bases separated the two germline ends. The CDR3 extends over 14 amino acids. CDR1 LNHDA and CDR2 SQIVND come from the germline V gene (reference sequence).

In the case of this clone: Other DNA sequences in this specimen translate into the identical CDR3. The V and J genes are TRBV5-1 and TRBJ1-3; D gene uncertain. This CDR3 region has 15 residues. The germline V gene encodes CDR1 SGHRS and CDR2 YFSETQ. Trimming took off 1 base at V and 0 bases at J, with 8 bases between the two ends. The CDR3 region is CASSLSGSSGNTIYF. CDR3 DNA: TGCGCCAGCAGCTTGAGTGGGAGCTCTGGAAACACCATATATTTT. Together with reference TRBV5-1 and TRBJ1-3, the CDR3 gives the full variable domain: KAGVTQTPRYLIKTRGQQVTLSCSPISGHRSVSWYQQTPGQGLQFLFEYFSETQRNKGNFPGRFSGRQFSNSRSEMNVSTLELGDSALYLCASSLSGSSGNTIYFGEGSWLTVV.

This chain's CDR3 is CASSQGRAQGGIGYTF. For the CDR3, the DNA is TGCGCCAGCAGCCAAGGAAGGGCGCAGGGGGGGATTGGCTACACCTTC. The chain carries TRBV4-1 and TRBJ1-2; 7 bases are a match to TRBD1. Germline CDR1 is MGHRA and CDR2 is YSYEKL. J gave up 7 bases and V 1 base, and 12 bases lay outside the gene matches. The CDR3 has 16 residues.

This clone appeared a single time. The rearrangement links TRBV27 to TRBJ1-2, with 8 bases identical to TRBD1. Per the germline V gene, CDR1 is MNHEY and CDR2 is SMNVEV (reference sequence). Unmatched junction bases numbered 11, after V lost 8 bases and J lost 0 bases. The CDR3 totals 16 residues. The CDR3 region is CASAPLDRGSNYGYTF. CDR3 sequence (DNA): TGTGCCAGCGCACCTTTAGACAGGGGTTCTAACTATGGCTACACCTTC.

The chain links TRBV18 to TRBJ2-1, with 8 bases identical to TRBD2. CDR3 length: 17 amino acids. The junction had 7 bases not matched to a gene; V was cut back by 3 bases and J by 0 bases. Germline assignment: CDR1 KGHSH and CDR2 LQKENI. The CDR3 spells CASSPNGGGSSYNEQFF. CDR3 DNA: TGTGCCAGCTCACCGAATGGCGGGGGGAGCTCCTACAATGAGCAGTTCTTC.

V and J are TRBV10-1 and TRBJ2-7; no definite D call. Germline-derived CDR1 and CDR2 are WNHNN and SYGVQD (reference sequence). Trimming cost V 6 bases and J 0 bases, with 24 bases left between them. The CDR3 covers 18 residues. The CDR3 sequence is CASSHIQEWTVSSYEQYF. CDR3 nucleotide sequence: TGCGCCAGCAGCCACATACAAGAGTGGACGGTAAGCTCCTACGAGCAGTACTTC.

The rearrangement uses TRBV19 and TRBJ2-7, with 8 nucleotides matching TRBD1. CDR3 length: 15 amino acids. CDR1 is LNHDA, CDR2 SQIVND, per germline (reference sequence). The V and J ends lost 1 base and 2 bases, in that order; junction bases with no gene match: 4. The CDR3 is CASSIGTGRTYEQYF. CDR3 bases: TGTGCCAGTAGTATAGGGACAGGGAGAACCTACGAGCAGTACTTC.

The chain uses TRBV5-1 and TRBJ2-7; D gene uncertain. V was pared by 4 bases and J by 4 bases, with 18 bases between. The CDR3 is 15 amino acids. CDR1 is SGHRS and CDR2 is YFSETQ in the germline V gene. The chain's CDR3 is CASSNKSTPSYEQYF. In DNA form, the CDR3 reads TGCGCCAGCAGCAATAAAAGTACCCCCTCTTACGAGCAGTACTTC.